Presented here are 18 T cell receptor beta chains from one specimen sequenced in a study of blood T cell repertoires in COVID-19. Produced via immunoSEQ multiplex PCR; TCRdb's table is partial and in-frame only. The repertoire holds about 240,000 clones, 84% seen once, with more than 4% in the top ten. The specimen was peripheral blood. The receptors stem from a man aged 45-65 years with acute or convalescent COVID-19.

For this clone: The sample holds other DNA sequences that translate to the same CDR3. V is TRBV10-1 and J is TRBJ2-5; 7 bases align to TRBD2. Germline V lookup: CDR1 WNHNN, CDR2 SYGVQD (reference sequence). V was clipped by 3 bases and J by 5 bases; unmatched bases: 9. This CDR3 is built from 15 residues. Written as DNA, the CDR3 is TGCGCCAGCAGTGACGGGGCGGGAGTGGTGGAGACCCAGTACTTC. This translates into CASSDGAGVVETQYF.

This clone was picked up one time. This CDR3 reads CASSPRLAGSTDTQYF. The CDR3 nucleotides read TGTGCCAGCTCACCGCGACTAGCGGGAAGCACAGATACGCAGTATTTT. The chain recombines TRBV18 with TRBJ2-3, with 11 bases aligning to TRBD2. The CDR3 is 16 residues long. The ends lost 3 bases at V and 0 bases at J; junction bases unmatched: 2. Per the germline V gene, CDR1 is KGHSH and CDR2 is LQKENI.

The chain couples TRBV12-3 or TRBV12-4 to TRBJ2-3; possibly TRBD2 for D (6 bases). Trimming removed 2 bases from V and 6 bases from J, with 9 bases in between. CDR3 size: 13 residues. The CDR3 bases are TGTGCCAGCAGTTTATCCGGGAGTGATACGCAGTATTTT. Its translation: CASSLSGSDTQYF.

This chain connects TRBV5-4 to TRBJ1-2; possible D gene TRBD1, 5 bases. CDR1 and CDR2 (germline): SGHNT, YYREEE (reference sequence). This CDR3 has 15 amino acids. V gave up 2 bases and J gave up 0 bases, with 11 bases separating them. CDR3 in amino acids: CASSLGADSNYGYTF. CDR3 DNA sequence: TGTGCCAGCAGCTTAGGGGCAGACTCTAACTATGGCTACACCTTC.

The chain uses TRBV6-6 and TRBJ1-5, with a tentative D call TRBD1 (5 bases). V was pared by 5 bases and J by 1 base, with 15 bases between. The germline gives CDR1 MNHNY, CDR2 SVGAGI (reference sequence). The CDR3 is 16 residues long. The CDR3 nucleotides are TGTGCCAGCAGTCCCATGGCAGGGCGAAGCAATCAGCCCCAGCATTTT. This encodes CASSPMAGRSNQPQHF.

The rearrangement uses TRBV7-2 and TRBJ1-2; the match to TRBD1 covers 7 bases. This CDR3 spans 14 amino acids. Germline V lookup: CDR1 SGHTA, CDR2 FQGNSA. V dropped 1 base and J dropped 8; count of bases not matched to a gene: 7. In nucleotides, the CDR3 is TGTGCCAGCAGCTTAGTAGAAGGGGGCTTAGGCTACACCTTC. It encodes CASSLVEGGLGYTF. Looking up the rest from reference TRBV7-2 and TRBJ1-2 gives the full variable domain: GAGVSQSPSNKVTEKGKDVELRCDPISGHTALYWYRQSLGQGLEFLIYFQGNSAPDKSGLPSDRFSAERTGGSVSTLTIQRTQQEDSAVYLCASSLVEGGLGYTFGSGTRLTVV.

There are a few counts of this clone. V gene TRBV3-1 (or the pseudogene TRBV3-2) combines with J gene TRBJ1-2; no firm D call. The V end lost 1 base, the J end lost 6 bases, and 9 bases lay between the germline ends. The CDR3 spans 13 residues. The germline V gene encodes CDR1 LGHDT and CDR2 YNNKEL (reference sequence). In nucleotides, the CDR3 is TGTGCCAGCAGCCAAGTTATTTCCCATGGCTACACCTTC. It codes for CASSQVISHGYTF.

The chain links TRBV28 to TRBJ2-7, with 12 nucleotides matching TRBD1. Germline CDR1 reads MDHEN; CDR2 reads SYDVKM. The V segment lost 4 bases and the J segment 6 bases; nucleotides outside the gene matches: 7. CDR3 length: 15 amino acids. The CDR3 DNA is TGTGCCAGCAGTTCCTCGGGACAGGGGGCAATCGAGCAGTACTTC. It is translated as CASSSSGQGAIEQYF.

The chain employs TRBV3-1 (or the pseudogene TRBV3-2) and TRBJ2-5; 8 nucleotides match TRBD2. Unmatched junction bases numbered 6, after V lost 1 base and J lost 2 bases. In germline, CDR1 is LGHDT, CDR2 YNNKEL (reference sequence). CDR3 length: 16 residues. The CDR3 bases are TGTGCCAGCAGCCAAGTGAGAGCGGGGGTGCAAGAGACCCAGTACTTC. Translation gives CASSQVRAGVQETQYF.

This clone was recorded a few times. This sequence joins TRBV21-1 and TRBJ2-7; TRBD1, the table's D call, was not compared with the DNA. TRBV21-1 is a recognized pseudogene. The CDR3 runs to 16 residues. The CDR3: CASSKVPGRTNYEQYF. The CDR3 nucleotides are TGTGCCAGCAGCAAAGTCCCTGGGCGGACAAACTACGAGCAGTACTTC.

The V and J genes are TRBV29-1 and TRBJ1-2; D may be TRBD1 (5 bases). Germline CDR1 reads SQVTM; CDR2 reads ANQGSEA. Trimming left V 5 bases short and J 6 bases short, with 16 bases between. This CDR3 spans 13 amino acids. CDR3 bases: TGCAGCGTTTGGGGTGGGGGGTTCGATGGCTACACCTTC. Translation: CSVWGGGFDGYTF.

The chain couples TRBV5-1 to TRBJ1-4; D gene ambiguous. V was cut by 2 bases and J by 6 bases, with 11 bases left in between. The CDR3 is made up of 14 amino acids. From germline, CDR1 is SGHRS and CDR2 YFSETQ. The CDR3 DNA is TGCGCCAGCAGCTTTGTTCGCGCGGATGAAAAACTGTTTTTT. Translation gives CASSFVRADEKLFF. The full variable domain, completed using reference TRBV5-1 and TRBJ1-4, is KAGVTQTPRYLIKTRGQQVTLSCSPISGHRSVSWYQQTPGQGLQFLFEYFSETQRNKGNFPGRFSGRQFSNSRSEMNVSTLELGDSALYLCASSFVRADEKLFFGSGTQLSVL.

V is TRBV9 and J is TRBJ2-4; D is undetermined. CDR3 length: 16 amino acids. The germline V gene has CDR1 SGDLS and CDR2 YYNGEE. V was trimmed by 1 base and J by 0 bases, leaving 11 bases between them. The CDR3 loop is CASSVNPRLAKNIQYF. As DNA, the CDR3 is TGTGCCAGCAGCGTAAATCCGAGACTAGCCAAAAACATTCAGTACTTC.

V is TRBV5-1 and J is TRBJ2-7; D may be TRBD1 (6 bases). This CDR3 comprises 14 residues. Trimming left V 5 bases short and J 3 bases short, with 15 bases between. Germline loops: CDR1 SGHRS, CDR2 YFSETQ. CDR3 loop: CASRPDRTYYEQYF. CDR3 nucleotide sequence: TGCGCCAGCAGACCCGACAGGACCTACTACGAGCAGTACTTC.

The V and J genes are TRBV14 and TRBJ2-1, with no clear D. V shed 1 base and J shed 4 bases, with 5 bases lying between them. From germline, CDR1 is SGHDN and CDR2 FVKESK. The CDR3 is 13 amino acids. The CDR3 protein is CASSQALYNEQFF. In DNA form, the CDR3 reads TGTGCCAGCAGCCAAGCGTTATACAATGAGCAGTTCTTC.

A single count supports this clone. This chain uses TRBV28 with TRBJ1-2; 7 nucleotides align to TRBD1. Trimming took 4 bases from V and 2 from J; bases not matched to a gene: 7. There are 15 residues in the CDR3. CDR1 is MDHEN, CDR2 SYDVKM, per germline. This chain's CDR3 is CASSSGTANNYGYTF. DNA of the CDR3: TGTGCCAGCAGTTCGGGGACAGCAAACAACTATGGCTACACCTTC.

This chain connects TRBV11-2 to TRBJ2-3, with 9 bases lining up with TRBD2. The CDR3 contains 16 residues. V trimming: 0 bases; J trimming: 4 bases; junction bases outside the gene matches: 5. Looked up from germline, CDR1 is SGHAT and CDR2 is FQNNGV. CDR3 residues: CASSLDAGGPSDTQYF. The CDR3 DNA reads as TGTGCCAGCAGCTTAGACGCGGGGGGGCCCTCAGATACGCAGTATTTT.

This sequence joins TRBV5-1 and TRBJ1-2; D unresolved. The germline gives CDR1 SGHRS, CDR2 YFSETQ. V was trimmed by 3 bases and J by 4 bases, leaving 13 bases between them. The CDR3 runs to 14 residues. The CDR3 nucleotides are TGCGCCAGCAGCTCCCGGGCAGCGGGCTATGGCTACACCTTC. Amino acid sequence: CASSSRAAGYGYTF.